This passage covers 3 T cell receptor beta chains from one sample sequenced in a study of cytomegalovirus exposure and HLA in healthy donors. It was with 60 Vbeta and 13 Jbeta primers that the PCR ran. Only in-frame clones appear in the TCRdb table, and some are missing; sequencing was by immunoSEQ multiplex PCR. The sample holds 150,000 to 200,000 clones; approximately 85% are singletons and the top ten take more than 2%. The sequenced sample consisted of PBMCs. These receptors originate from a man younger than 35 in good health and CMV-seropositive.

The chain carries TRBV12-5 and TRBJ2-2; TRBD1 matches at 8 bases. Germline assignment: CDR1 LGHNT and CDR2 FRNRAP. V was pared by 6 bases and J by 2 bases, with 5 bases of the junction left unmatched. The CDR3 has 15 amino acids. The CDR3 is CASGPDRGNTGELFF. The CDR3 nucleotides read TGTGCTAGTGGGCCTGACAGGGGAAACACCGGGGAGCTGTTTTTT. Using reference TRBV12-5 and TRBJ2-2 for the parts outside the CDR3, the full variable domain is DARVTQTPRHKVTEMGQEVTMRCQPILGHNTVFWYRQTMMQGLELLAYFRNRAPLDDSGMPKDRFSAEMPDATLATLKIQPSEPRDSAVYFCASGPDRGNTGELFFGEGSRLTVL.

This CDR3 reads CASSPQSGGANEQFF. Here the CDR3 DNA reads TGTGCCAGCTCACCACAAAGCGGGGGGGCCAATGAGCAGTTCTTC. The J gene is TRBJ2-1, the V gene TRBV18; 10 nucleotides align to TRBD2. J lost 6 bases, V lost 1 base, and 3 bases had no gene match. This CDR3 has 15 residues. The germline gives CDR1 KGHSH, CDR2 LQKENI.

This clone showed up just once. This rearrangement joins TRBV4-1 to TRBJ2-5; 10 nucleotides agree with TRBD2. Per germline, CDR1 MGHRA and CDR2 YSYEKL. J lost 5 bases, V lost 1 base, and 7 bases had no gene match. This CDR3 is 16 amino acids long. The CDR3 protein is CASSQVAGGGWETQYF. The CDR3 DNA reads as TGCGCCAGCAGCCAAGTAGCGGGGGGCGGGTGGGAGACCCAGTACTTC.